This TCR beta chain is from a study of long-term antiretroviral therapy in people with HIV. Whole-study results and caveats: Post-ART diversity increased but stayed below transplant donor controls. CDR3 lengths in HIV samples spanned a narrower range than controls.

On this clone itself: The target antigen is unknown.

With 7 bases removed from V and 7 bases from J, the gap between germline ends came to 26 bases. The germline V gene has CDR1 SEHNR and CDR2 FQNEAQ (reference sequence). The CDR3 spans 16 residues. Researchers ran immunoSEQ v3.0 at survey level. Per-sample TRB depth target: about 40,000-55,000 T-cell genomes. Produced via immunoSEQ multiplex PCR; TCRdb's table is partial and in-frame only. The sample shows under 25,000 clones, over 75% of them seen only once. This receptor was taken from a woman in her forties or fifties with HIV. The J gene is TRBJ2-7, the V gene TRBV7-9; D is possibly TRBD2 (7 bases). Sequencing was performed on unsorted PBMCs, taken approximately 2.6 years after starting antiretroviral therapy. CDR3 region: CASTLGRGRAVWEQYF. The CDR3 nucleotides read TGTGCCAGCACCCTGGGGAGGGGGAGGGCTGTCTGGGAGCAGTACTTC. Full variable domain (missing parts from reference TRBV7-9 and TRBJ2-7): DTGVSQNPRHKITKRGQNVTFRCDPISEHNRLYWYRQTLGQGPEFLTYFQNEAQLEKSRLLSDRFSAERPKGSFSTLEIQRTEQGDSAMYLCASTLGRGRAVWEQYFGPGTRLTVT.